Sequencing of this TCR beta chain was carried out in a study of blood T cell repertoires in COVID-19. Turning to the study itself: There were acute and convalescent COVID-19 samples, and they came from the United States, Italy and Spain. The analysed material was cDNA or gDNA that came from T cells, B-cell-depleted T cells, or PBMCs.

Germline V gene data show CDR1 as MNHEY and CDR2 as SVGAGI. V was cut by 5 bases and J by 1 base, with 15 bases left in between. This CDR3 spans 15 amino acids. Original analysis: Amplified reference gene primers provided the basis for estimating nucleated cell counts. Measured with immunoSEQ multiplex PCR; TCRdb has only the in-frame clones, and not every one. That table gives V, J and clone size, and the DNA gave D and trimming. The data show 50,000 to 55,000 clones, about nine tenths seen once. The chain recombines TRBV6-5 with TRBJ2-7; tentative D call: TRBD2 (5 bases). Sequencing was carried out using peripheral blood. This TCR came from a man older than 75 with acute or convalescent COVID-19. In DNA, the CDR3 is TGTGCCAGCAGTACCACCCGCGGGTGGTCCTACGAGCAGTACTTC. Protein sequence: CASSTTRGWSYEQYF.